There are many counts of the clone carrying this T cell receptor (beta chain). What it recognizes is unknown. The V and J ends lost 4 bases and 2 bases respectively, with 13 bases between them. This CDR3 contains 14 residues. The germline V gene has CDR1 SGHRS and CDR2 YFSETQ. Researchers took RNA transcripts and amplified the TCR beta CDR3 regions from them. First-round RT-PCR targeting the TCR CDR3 was performed with the HTBI primer set. TCRdb reprocessed the multiplex PCR reads with MiXCR, giving one entry per CDR3 protein. This sample has roughly 510,000 distinct CDR3 sequences; 35% to 50% occur once, and the top ten carry 35% to 50%. This sample is part of a study of T cells in Graves' hyperthyroidism and ophthalmopathy. Study-wide results and limits: In blood, most of the thyroid clonotypes expanded above 0.001 were also present. Ophthalmopathy prediction by the model preceded onset by a median approximately six months.

The sample taken for sequencing was peripheral blood or thyroid tissue (not recorded which). The TCR was taken from an adult woman with Graves' disease, either hyperthyroidism or ophthalmopathy (not recorded which). The chain employs TRBV5-1 and TRBJ2-7; D may be TRBD2 (5 bases). As DNA, the CDR3 is TGCGCCAGCAGCCCCGGGTTGGAGGCCTACGAGCAGTACTTC. Its translation: CASSPGLEAYEQYF.